The 31 T cell receptor beta chains in this list originate from one sample, sequenced in a study of CD8 T cells in Susac syndrome. The authors reverse transcribed roughly 0.5 to 1 ug RNA with random hexamers. TCRdb re-derived calls from the immunoSEQ multiplex PCR reads in MiXCR, one entry per CDR3 protein. The repertoire includes 84,000 or so distinct CDR3 sequences, 94% of them detected once, and approximately 0.9% sits in the top ten. The sample consisted of CD8+ T cells from PBMCs. These TCRs come from a human donor with Susac syndrome.

V is TRBV5-1 and J is TRBJ2-7; D not resolved. CDR1 and CDR2 (germline): SGHRS, YFSETQ. This CDR3 is built from 13 residues. V was trimmed by 0 bases and J by 3 bases, leaving 7 bases between them. DNA for the CDR3: TGCGCCAGCAGCTTGGCCATAAACTACGAGCAGTACTTC. Its protein product is CASSLAINYEQYF.

V gene TRBV7-9 combines with J gene TRBJ2-1; possibly TRBD1 for D (6 bases). Germline CDR1 and CDR2: SEHNR and FQNEAQ (reference sequence). This CDR3 has 17 amino acids. The germline V and J ends were trimmed by 9 bases and 5 bases, with 26 bases remaining between them. The CDR3 here is CASADSEKLPGDNEQFF. The CDR3 DNA is TGTGCCAGTGCGGACAGCGAGAAATTACCAGGGGACAATGAGCAGTTCTTC.

The chain carries TRBV15 and TRBJ2-7; possible D gene TRBD1, 6 bases. CDR3 length equals 14 residues. The V gene's germline CDR1 is LNHNV and CDR2 YYDKDF (reference sequence). V was trimmed by 5 bases and J by 5 bases, leaving 16 bases between them. CDR3 residues: CATSFYRESDEQYF. CDR3 DNA: TGTGCCACCAGCTTCTACAGGGAGAGCGACGAGCAGTACTTC. The complete variable domain, with remaining parts taken from reference TRBV15 and TRBJ2-7, reads DAMVIQNPRYQVTQFGKPVTLSCSQTLNHNVMYWYQQKSSQAPKLLFHYYDKDFNNEADTPDNFQSRRPNTSFCFLDIRSPGLGDTAMYLCATSFYRESDEQYFGPGTRLTVT.

This clonotype was found a few times. The V call is TRBV2, the J call TRBJ2-7; 7 bases fit TRBD1. CDR1 and CDR2 from the germline V gene are SNHLY and FYNNEI. Trimming took 6 bases from V and 0 from J; bases not matched to a gene: 2. This CDR3 is built from 13 residues. CDR3: CASRGTDSYEQYF. Written as DNA, the CDR3 is TGTGCCAGCAGAGGGACAGACTCCTACGAGCAGTACTTC.

The CDR3 DNA follows: TGCAGTGCTAGAGAAGGGCTTAAGTACGAGCAGTACTTC. Its protein product is CSAREGLKYEQYF. The chain has TRBV20-1 and TRBJ2-7; D uncertain. Germline V gene data show CDR1 as DFQATT and CDR2 as SNEGSKA (reference sequence). V was trimmed by 0 bases and J by 4 bases, leaving 10 bases between them. There are 13 residues in the CDR3.

The V call is TRBV9, the J call TRBJ2-1, with D possibly matching TRBD1 (5 bases). The CDR3 loop spans 12 amino acids. Looked up from germline, CDR1 is SGDLS and CDR2 is YYNGEE. V was cut by 3 bases and J by 9 bases, with 10 bases left in between. The CDR3 region is CASSGDQGEQFF. DNA for the CDR3: TGTGCCAGCAGCGGAGATCAGGGTGAGCAGTTCTTC.

The chain carries TRBV15 and TRBJ1-1; unclear D gene. From germline, CDR1 is LNHNV and CDR2 YYDKDF (reference sequence). The CDR3 is 14 residues long. V dropped 0 bases and J dropped 4 bases, with 9 bases sitting between them. CDR3 sequence (DNA): TGTGCCACCAGCAGAGATCGGGGTCCCACTGAAGCTTTCTTT. This gives the protein CATSRDRGPTEAFF.

The chain has TRBV4-1 and TRBJ2-2, with unresolved D. Deletions cut 1 base from V and 6 bases from J, with 12 bases between. This CDR3 contains 15 residues. Per germline, CDR1 MGHRA and CDR2 YSYEKL. CDR3 nucleotide sequence: TGCGCCAGCAGCCAAGGAGCCCTGGACGCCGGGGAGCTGTTTTTT. It is translated as CASSQGALDAGELFF.

The V gene is TRBV13, the J gene TRBJ2-1, with TRBD1 matching 8 bases. Per the germline V gene, CDR1 is PRHDT and CDR2 is FYEKMQ (reference sequence). The CDR3 is 14 residues long. The junction had 3 bases not matched to a gene; V was cut back by 5 bases and J by 3 bases. CDR3 amino acids: CASSQDRVYNEQFF. The CDR3 nucleotides read TGTGCCAGCAGCCAGGACAGGGTCTACAATGAGCAGTTCTTC.

The V gene is TRBV15, the J gene TRBJ2-3; D perhaps matches TRBD2 (5 bases). Deletions cut 5 bases from V and 0 bases from J, with 12 bases between. The CDR3 covers 15 residues. CDR1 and CDR2 from the germline V gene are LNHNV and YYDKDF (reference sequence). The CDR3 DNA reads TGTGCCACCAGCGAGGTTCGGGGTAGCACAGATACGCAGTATTTT. This translates into CATSEVRGSTDTQYF.

This chain joins TRBV2 and TRBJ1-1; weak D call: TRBD1 (5 bases). CDR1 and CDR2 from the germline V gene are SNHLY and FYNNEI. The V end lost 7 bases, the J end lost 4 bases, and 10 bases lay between the germline ends. CDR3 length: 12 residues. CDR3 DNA: TGTGCCAGCAACCAGGGTGTCACTGAAGCTTTCTTT. This sequence encodes CASNQGVTEAFF.

This clonotype was picked up one time. The rearrangement uses TRBV9 and TRBJ2-1, with 8 positions matching TRBD2. The V segment lost 2 bases and the J segment 5 bases; nucleotides outside the gene matches: 6. Looked up from germline, CDR1 is SGDLS and CDR2 is YYNGEE. The CDR3 sequence is 15 residues long. The CDR3, as DNA: TGTGCCAGCAGCGTGCCGGGACTAGGGAACAATGAGCAGTTCTTC. Translation gives CASSVPGLGNNEQFF.

The chain recombines TRBV15 with TRBJ2-5; weak D call: TRBD1 (7 bases). The CDR3 totals 14 residues. V was shortened by 5 bases and J by 2 bases, with 12 bases between the two germline ends. The germline V gene has CDR1 LNHNV and CDR2 YYDKDF (reference sequence). CDR3 loop: CATSEGGQQETQYF. CDR3 coding DNA: TGTGCCACCAGCGAGGGGGGACAGCAAGAGACCCAGTACTTC.

The chain combines TRBV6-2 or TRBV6-3 with TRBJ2-1; D gene uncertain. Trimming took 1 base from V and 2 from J, leaving 6 bases between them. Germline CDR1 and CDR2: MNHEY and SVGEGT. The CDR3 has 14 residues. The CDR3 nucleotides read TGTGCCAGCAGTTACTTACCGGCCTACAATGAGCAGTTCTTC. It specifies CASSYLPAYNEQFF.

This chain connects TRBV6-5 to TRBJ2-3, with no clear D. This CDR3 has 17 residues. The germline V and J ends were trimmed by 2 bases and 0 bases, with 15 bases remaining between them. Looked up from germline, CDR1 is MNHEY and CDR2 is SVGAGI. This chain's CDR3 is CASSYTVAEPSTDTQYF. Written as DNA, the CDR3 is TGTGCCAGCAGTTACACGGTGGCAGAACCTAGCACAGATACGCAGTATTTT.

The rearrangement uses TRBV12-3 or TRBV12-4 and TRBJ2-1; D unclear. Trimming took 3 bases from V and 0 from J, leaving 6 bases between them. The CDR3 has 14 amino acids. The CDR3 loop is CASSLISSYNEQFF. Written as DNA, the CDR3 is TGTGCCAGCAGTTTGATAAGCTCCTACAATGAGCAGTTCTTC.

This sequence joins TRBV12-3 or TRBV12-4 and TRBJ2-7; D call uncertain. The CDR3 extends over 17 amino acids. Trimming cost V 3 bases and J 2 bases, with 20 bases left between them. The CDR3 spells CASSFLVGRAATYEQYF. The DNA of the CDR3 is TGTGCCAGCAGTTTTCTAGTGGGCCGGGCCGCGACCTACGAGCAGTACTTC.

The chain uses TRBV12-3 or TRBV12-4 and TRBJ2-1, with D uncertain. The CDR3 runs 11 residues. Deletions cut 2 bases from V and 10 bases from J, with 6 bases between. The CDR3 is CASSLQVEQFF. The CDR3 coding sequence is TGTGCCAGCAGTTTACAAGTAGAGCAGTTCTTC.

This chain uses TRBV27 with TRBJ2-7; weak D call: TRBD2 (6 bases). This CDR3 is 15 amino acids long. V was trimmed by 0 bases and J by 0 bases, leaving 9 bases between them. Germline V gene sequence: CDR1 MNHEY, CDR2 SMNVEV (reference sequence). In DNA, the CDR3 is TGTGCCAGCAGTTTATCGGAGGGAAACTCCTACGAGCAGTACTTC. The encoded protein is CASSLSEGNSYEQYF.

This chain connects TRBV24-1 to TRBJ2-1; 13 nucleotides align to TRBD2. V shed 4 bases and J 7 bases; nucleotides not matched to a gene: 3. The germline CDR1 and CDR2 sequences are KGHDR and SFDVKD. The CDR3 has 15 amino acids. CDR3 bases: TGTGCCACCAGTGAGGGGACTAGCGGGATGAATGAGCAGTTCTTC. As protein: CATSEGTSGMNEQFF.

CDR3 in amino acids: CASNAESPADTQYF. CDR3 nucleotides: TGTGCCAGCAACGCGGAGTCCCCGGCCGATACGCAGTATTTT. This chain links TRBV25-1 with TRBJ2-3; no reliable D call. V lost 7 bases and J 6 bases, leaving 17 bases between the germline ends. Germline CDR1 and CDR2: MGHDK and SYGVNS. The length of the CDR3 is 14 residues.

The rearrangement links TRBV7-6 to TRBJ2-7; 9 bases are shared with TRBD2. With V trimmed by 5 bases and J by 1 base, 9 bases remained unmatched. Germline V gene sequence: CDR1 SGHVS, CDR2 FNYEAQ. This CDR3 comprises 16 residues. CDR3 sequence: CASSGRSGRLSYEQYF. Written as DNA, the CDR3 is TGTGCCAGCAGCGGGCGGAGCGGGAGGCTTTCCTACGAGCAGTACTTC.

This chain connects TRBV9 to TRBJ2-5; tentatively, D is TRBD1 or TRBD2 (5 bases each). CDR1 SGDLS and CDR2 YYNGEE come from the germline V gene. V dropped 0 bases and J dropped 1 base, with 13 bases sitting between them. CDR3 length: 16 residues. The CDR3: CASSVGGAAPQETQYF. CDR3 sequence (DNA): TGTGCCAGCAGCGTAGGAGGGGCGGCCCCCCAAGAGACCCAGTACTTC.

The CDR3 nucleotides read TGCGCCAGCAACCTGGGGTCCGGGGAGCTGTTTTTT. Protein: CASNLGSGELFF. V is TRBV5-1 and J is TRBJ2-2; D is ambiguous. V was pared by 6 bases and J by 6 bases, with 9 bases between. Germline CDR1 reads SGHRS; CDR2 reads YFSETQ. The CDR3 totals 12 residues.

The genes are TRBV27 and TRBJ2-4; 9 nucleotides agree with TRBD1. The J segment lost 8 bases and the V segment lost 6 bases, leaving 14 bases of the junction unmatched. CDR3 length: 16 amino acids. The germline CDR1 and CDR2 sequences are MNHEY and SMNVEV (reference sequence). CDR3 DNA: TGTGCCAGCAGCAGTGGACCGGGACAGGGTAGTCACATTCAGTACTTC. This gives the protein CASSSGPGQGSHIQYF.

The genes are TRBV4-3 and TRBJ2-3; 7 positions agree with TRBD2. V was pared by 3 bases and J by 5 bases, with 11 bases of the junction left unmatched. This CDR3 spans 16 amino acids. From germline, CDR1 is LGHNA and CDR2 YSLEER. CDR3 sequence (DNA): TGCGCCAGCAGCCAGGGGCCTGGGGGAGGGAGAGATACGCAGTATTTT. Amino acids: CASSQGPGGGRDTQYF.

This clonotype has only one observation. CDR3 sequence: CSAPGAESYGYTF. DNA for the CDR3: TGCAGTGCCCCTGGGGCAGAGAGCTATGGCTACACCTTC. The chain uses TRBV20-1 and TRBJ1-2, with D maybe TRBD1 (5 bases). Deletions cut 6 bases from V and 4 bases from J, with 15 bases between. The germline CDR1 and CDR2 sequences are DFQATT and SNEGSKA (reference sequence). CDR3 length: 13 residues.

The CDR3 nucleotides are TGTGCCTGGAGTCACGGGGCGGGAGGGAATAATGAGCAGTTCTTC. Translating gives CAWSHGAGGNNEQFF. The gene calls are TRBV30 and TRBJ2-1; 9 nucleotides match TRBD2. The V gene end was trimmed by 2 bases and the J gene end by 7 bases; junction bases not matched to a gene: 9. This CDR3 is 15 amino acids long. The germline gives CDR1 GTSNPN, CDR2 SVGIG (reference sequence).

This chain links TRBV6-5 with TRBJ1-2; 10 bases map to TRBD1. The V gene's germline CDR1 is MNHEY and CDR2 SVGAGI. There are 16 residues in the CDR3. The J segment lost 5 bases and the V segment lost 0 bases, leaving 6 bases of the junction unmatched. The CDR3 spells CASSYSTGQGIYGYTF. The CDR3 DNA follows: TGTGCCAGCAGTTACTCGACGGGACAGGGGATTTATGGCTACACCTTC.

This chain joins TRBV15 and TRBJ2-2; no clear D gene. Germline values: CDR1 LNHNV, CDR2 YYDKDF (reference sequence). Trimming left V 1 base short and J 3 bases short, with 3 bases between. The CDR3 is 13 amino acids. CDR3 nucleotides: TGTGCCACCAGCAGAGGGGACACCGGGGAGCTGTTTTTT. Encoded protein: CATSRGDTGELFF.

J is TRBJ2-1 and V is TRBV19; D unclear. V was shortened by 6 bases and J by 1 base, with 10 bases between the two germline ends. The CDR3 length is 14 residues. Germline CDR1 reads LNHDA; CDR2 reads SQIVND (reference sequence). The CDR3 is CASSDPTSYNEQFF. The CDR3 DNA reads TGTGCCAGTAGCGACCCTACGTCCTACAATGAGCAGTTCTTC.